These T cell receptor beta chains were read from a single sample in a study of regulatory T cells in long-lasting Graves disease. TCRdb itself ran the multiplex PCR reads through MiXCR, one entry per CDR3 protein. The sample contains fewer than 400,000 distinct CDR3 sequences, around 20% of which appear only once. The sequences come from peripheral blood mononuclear cells (PBMCs), collected when the disease was refractory, from a patient treated with antithyroid drugs. The source is a female donor with Graves disease. Each CDR3 is given with its conserved first and last residue. Fields, in order: clone size, V gene, J gene, D gene, CDR3 DNA, CDR3 protein. A D gene is named only where the DNA matches it firmly. Expanded clones get a size class; other rows say once, few or many, or leave the size out.

clone size: -
V gene: TRBV10-3
J gene: TRBJ2-7
D gene: -
CDR3 DNA: TGTGCCATCAGCCAGGGGCTTCTCTACGAGCAGTACTTC
CDR3 protein: CAISQGLLYEQYF

clone size: -
V gene: TRBV15
J gene: TRBJ2-7
D gene: -
CDR3 DNA: TGTGCCACCAGCAGACTATTGGGGTACGAGCAGTACTTC
CDR3 protein: CATSRLLGYEQYF

clone size: many
V gene: TRBV28
J gene: TRBJ2-2
D gene: TRBD1
CDR3 DNA: TGTGCCAGCAGTTTAATGGACAGGGGCACCGGGGAGCTGTTTTTT
CDR3 protein: CASSLMDRGTGELFF

clone size: few
V gene: TRBV6-5
J gene: TRBJ1-2
D gene: -
CDR3 DNA: TGTGCCAGCAGTTACTCGAAGGTAACGTTCAGGGGCGGTTTCGATGGCTACACCTTC
CDR3 protein: CASSYSKVTFRGGFDGYTF

clone size: many
V gene: TRBV7-2
J gene: TRBJ2-7
D gene: TRBD2
CDR3 DNA: TGTGCCAGCAGCTTAGACGGGAGGGTTGAGCAGTACTTC
CDR3 protein: CASSLDGRVEQYF

clone size: many
V gene: TRBV7-9
J gene: TRBJ2-7
D gene: TRBD1
CDR3 DNA: TGTGCCAGCAGCTCTCTGGACAGGGGTTGGTACGAGCAGTACTTC
CDR3 protein: CASSSLDRGWYEQYF

clone size: -
V gene: TRBV19
J gene: TRBJ2-2
D gene: -
CDR3 DNA: TGTGCCAGTATGACGGGGAGGTTATCGAACACCGGGGAGCTGTTTTTT
CDR3 protein: CASMTGRLSNTGELFF

clone size: many
V gene: TRBV11-2
J gene: TRBJ1-1
D gene: TRBD1
CDR3 DNA: TGTGCCAGCAGCTTAGCGGGACAGAGGAACACTGAAGCTTTCTTT
CDR3 protein: CASSLAGQRNTEAFF

clone size: many
V gene: TRBV2
J gene: TRBJ1-5
D gene: -
CDR3 DNA: TGTGCCAGTGCCTTAACGGGGGCCGACAATCAGCCCCAGCATTTT
CDR3 protein: CASALTGADNQPQHF

clone size: many
V gene: TRBV2
J gene: TRBJ2-7
D gene: -
CDR3 DNA: TGTGCCACCTCGGGAGAGAAGCTACACGAGCAGTACTTC
CDR3 protein: CATSGEKLHEQYF

clone size: -
V gene: TRBV5-5
J gene: TRBJ2-4
D gene: TRBD1
CDR3 DNA: TGTGCCAGCAGCACCGGGACAGGGTCTCGAGGTGCCAAAAACATTCAGTACTTC
CDR3 protein: CASSTGTGSRGAKNIQYF

clone size: few
V gene: TRBV7-2
J gene: TRBJ1-4
D gene: -
CDR3 DNA: TGTGCCAGCAGCTTAGGGGGGGCGGGTAATGAAAAACTGTTTTTT
CDR3 protein: CASSLGGAGNEKLFF

clone size: many
V gene: TRBV11-2
J gene: TRBJ1-4
D gene: -
CDR3 DNA: TGTGCCAGCAGCGTCCGCGGGTCTTGGGGTGAAAAACTGTTTTTT
CDR3 protein: CASSVRGSWGEKLFF

clone size: -
V gene: TRBV6-1
J gene: TRBJ2-2
D gene: -
CDR3 DNA: TGTGCCAGCAGTGAACAGACGAACACCGGGGAGCTGTTTTTT
CDR3 protein: CASSEQTNTGELFF

clone size: few
V gene: TRBV10-2
J gene: TRBJ2-1
D gene: -
CDR3 DNA: TGCGCCAGCAGTGAGTCGTGGCGGGATAAGGGTAATGAGCAGTTCTTC
CDR3 protein: CASSESWRDKGNEQFF

clone size: few
V gene: TRBV29-1
J gene: TRBJ2-5
D gene: -
CDR3 DNA: TGCAGCGGGGCCGCCGGGACCCAGTACTTC
CDR3 protein: CSGAAGTQYF

clone size: -
V gene: TRBV4-3
J gene: TRBJ2-2
D gene: -
CDR3 DNA: TGCGCCAGCAGCCGATTCGTCTCCGCGGGGGAGCTGTTTTTT
CDR3 protein: CASSRFVSAGELFF

clone size: -
V gene: TRBV6-5
J gene: TRBJ1-3
D gene: -
CDR3 DNA: TGTGCCAGCAGTTCAATGAGGCGAGCTTTTGGAAACACCATATATTTT
CDR3 protein: CASSSMRRAFGNTIYF

clone size: few
V gene: TRBV7-2
J gene: TRBJ1-2
D gene: TRBD1
CDR3 DNA: TGTGCCAGCAGCTTAGAACAGGGGAGGCGCTACACCTTC
CDR3 protein: CASSLEQGRRYTF

clone size: many
V gene: TRBV2
J gene: TRBJ2-7
D gene: -
CDR3 DNA: TGTGCCAGCAGTGAATGGAGCTCCTACGAGCAGTACTTC
CDR3 protein: CASSEWSSYEQYF

clone size: -
V gene: TRBV4-1
J gene: TRBJ2-7
D gene: TRBD2
CDR3 DNA: TGCGCCAGCAGCCAAGCTCAGGGACTAGCGGGAGGGCTCTCCTACGAGCAGTACTTC
CDR3 protein: CASSQAQGLAGGLSYEQYF

clone size: many
V gene: TRBV29-1
J gene: TRBJ2-5
D gene: TRBD1
CDR3 DNA: TGCAGCGTCGACAAAACAGGGGTCCAAGAGACCCAGTACTTC
CDR3 protein: CSVDKTGVQETQYF

clone size: few
V gene: TRBV15
J gene: TRBJ2-7
D gene: -
CDR3 DNA: TGTGCCACCAGCAGAGATCCTGGAGTCGGAGTGCAGTACTTC
CDR3 protein: CATSRDPGVGVQYF

clone size: -
V gene: TRBV6-1
J gene: TRBJ1-1
D gene: TRBD1
CDR3 DNA: TGTGCCAGCACGGCGGACAGGGGGACAGAAGCTTTCTTT
CDR3 protein: CASTADRGTEAFF

clone size: -
V gene: TRBV2
J gene: TRBJ2-1
D gene: -
CDR3 DNA: TGTGCCAGCAGTGGGCTCTTCAATGAGCAGTTCTTC
CDR3 protein: CASSGLFNEQFF

clone size: -
V gene: TRBV30
J gene: TRBJ2-7
D gene: TRBD2
CDR3 DNA: TGTGCCTGGAGTGTCCTATCTAGCGGGAGTGACGAGCAGTACTTC
CDR3 protein: CAWSVLSSGSDEQYF

clone size: few
V gene: TRBV6-1
J gene: TRBJ2-2
D gene: -
CDR3 DNA: TGTGCCAGCAGCCTGGGCCCTATCGCCGGGGAGCTGTTTTTT
CDR3 protein: CASSLGPIAGELFF

clone size: many
V gene: TRBV18
J gene: TRBJ2-5
D gene: TRBD2
CDR3 DNA: TGTGCCAGCTCACCGGCGACTAGCGAAGAGACCCGGTACTTC
CDR3 protein: CASSPATSEETRYF

clone size: many
V gene: TRBV30
J gene: TRBJ1-4
D gene: TRBD1
CDR3 DNA: TGTGCCTGGGGCTCGGGACAGGGAAACGAAAAACTGTTTTTT
CDR3 protein: CAWGSGQGNEKLFF

clone size: -
V gene: TRBV19
J gene: TRBJ2-7
D gene: -
CDR3 DNA: TGTGCCAGTAAAGCCCCCAGGATCTACGAGCAGTACTTC
CDR3 protein: CASKAPRIYEQYF

clone size: few
V gene: TRBV29-1
J gene: TRBJ2-5
D gene: TRBD2
CDR3 DNA: TGCAGCGTTTTGTTAGCGGGAGAGACCCAGTACTTC
CDR3 protein: CSVLLAGETQYF

clone size: many
V gene: TRBV7-2
J gene: TRBJ1-4
D gene: -
CDR3 DNA: TGTGCCAGCAGCTACGACAGAGGTACTAATGAAAAACTGTTTTTT
CDR3 protein: CASSYDRGTNEKLFF

clone size: few
V gene: TRBV5-1
J gene: TRBJ1-1
D gene: -
CDR3 DNA: TGCGCCAGCAGCTTGGGTACGGGTGAAGCTTTCTTT
CDR3 protein: CASSLGTGEAFF

clone size: few
V gene: TRBV12-3/TRBV12-4
J gene: TRBJ1-5
D gene: TRBD1
CDR3 DNA: TGTGCCAGCAGCTTACAGGGGTTCAACCAGCCCCAGCATTTT
CDR3 protein: CASSLQGFNQPQHF

clone size: many
V gene: TRBV28
J gene: TRBJ1-2
D gene: -
CDR3 DNA: TGTGCCAGCGGGCAGTTTAACTATGGCTACACCTTC
CDR3 protein: CASGQFNYGYTF

clone size: few
V gene: TRBV7-9
J gene: TRBJ2-2
D gene: TRBD1
CDR3 DNA: TGTGCCAGCAGCTTATTACAGGGGAGCACCGGGGAGCTGTTTTTT
CDR3 protein: CASSLLQGSTGELFF

clone size: many
V gene: TRBV30
J gene: TRBJ1-2
D gene: -
CDR3 DNA: TGTGCCTGGAGGAGGGAGTTGAGCTATGGCTACACCTTC
CDR3 protein: CAWRRELSYGYTF

clone size: few
V gene: TRBV7-9
J gene: TRBJ1-1
D gene: -
CDR3 DNA: TGTGCCAGCAGCTCCTCAGGCAGTCGAGCTTTCTTT
CDR3 protein: CASSSSGSRAFF

clone size: -
V gene: TRBV11-2
J gene: TRBJ2-2
D gene: -
CDR3 DNA: TGTGCCAGCAGCTTAGCGGGACACACCGGGGAGCTGTTTTTT
CDR3 protein: CASSLAGHTGELFF

clone size: many
V gene: TRBV27
J gene: TRBJ2-5
D gene: -
CDR3 DNA: TGTGCCAGCAGACAAGGACAGGAGGGGACCCAGTACTTC
CDR3 protein: CASRQGQEGTQYF

clone size: few
V gene: TRBV7-6
J gene: TRBJ2-7
D gene: TRBD2
CDR3 DNA: TGTGCCAGCAGCACCGAGACTAGCGGGGGAACCTACGAGCAGTACTTC
CDR3 protein: CASSTETSGGTYEQYF

clone size: many
V gene: TRBV7-2
J gene: TRBJ1-2
D gene: TRBD1
CDR3 DNA: TGTGCCAGCAGCCTCAGGGGGGGGTATGGCTACACCTTC
CDR3 protein: CASSLRGGYGYTF

clone size: -
V gene: TRBV5-1
J gene: TRBJ2-7
D gene: TRBD1
CDR3 DNA: TGCGCCAGCAGCTCGAACTCCGGGGCAGGGGGCGTCGAGCAGTACTTC
CDR3 protein: CASSSNSGAGGVEQYF

clone size: few
V gene: TRBV4-2
J gene: TRBJ1-2
D gene: -
CDR3 DNA: TGTGCCAGCAGCCAAGATAGTCCAGTATCCAAGGGATTCCGTGGCTACACCTTC
CDR3 protein: CASSQDSPVSKGFRGYTF

clone size: few
V gene: TRBV10-2
J gene: TRBJ2-3
D gene: TRBD2
CDR3 DNA: TGCGCCAGCAGTGATAGTGGGTGGCTAGCGGGAGGGCCCGATACGCAGTATTTT
CDR3 protein: CASSDSGWLAGGPDTQYF

clone size: many
V gene: TRBV11-1
J gene: TRBJ1-6
D gene: -
CDR3 DNA: TGTGCCAGCAGCTTGACTCCTCGGGCACCCCTCCACTTT
CDR3 protein: CASSLTPRAPLHF

clone size: -
V gene: TRBV5-5
J gene: TRBJ2-7
D gene: TRBD2
CDR3 DNA: TGTGCCAGCAGCTTCGCCGCGGCGGGGGGATTCTTCTCCTACGAGCAGTACTTC
CDR3 protein: CASSFAAAGGFFSYEQYF

clone size: -
V gene: TRBV12-3/TRBV12-4
J gene: TRBJ2-4
D gene: TRBD2
CDR3 DNA: TGTGCCAGCAGTCCCATCGGTTCTAGCGGGAAAGGAAACATTCAGTACTTC
CDR3 protein: CASSPIGSSGKGNIQYF

clone size: many
V gene: TRBV20-1
J gene: TRBJ2-5
D gene: -
CDR3 DNA: TGCAGCGCGAAGATAGCGGAGACCCAGTACTTC
CDR3 protein: CSAKIAETQYF

clone size: many
V gene: TRBV28
J gene: TRBJ1-3
D gene: -
CDR3 DNA: TGTGCCAGCAGTTTATTACCCGGTGGAAACACCATATATTTT
CDR3 protein: CASSLLPGGNTIYF

clone size: -
V gene: TRBV20-1
J gene: TRBJ2-5
D gene: -
CDR3 DNA: TGCAGTGCTAGAGATAGGGCGATGAGGGAGACCCAGTACTTC
CDR3 protein: CSARDRAMRETQYF

clone size: many
V gene: TRBV12-3/TRBV12-4
J gene: TRBJ2-5
D gene: TRBD2
CDR3 DNA: TGTGCCAGCAGTCCAGGGACTAGAGAGACCCAGTACTTC
CDR3 protein: CASSPGTRETQYF